The clone carrying this T cell receptor (beta chain) was seen repeatedly, ten times or more. What it binds is unknown. This sample is drawn from a study of regulatory T cells in long-lasting Graves disease. Points from the study as a whole: Whereas 950 to 1,000 public clonotypes were shared by new patients, persistent patients shared more, at around 2,700.

TCR beta libraries were built with iRepertoire HTBI primers and Arm-PCR of CDR3 regions. TCRdb recomputed calls from the multiplex PCR reads with MiXCR, one row per CDR3 protein. Of almost 450,000 distinct CDR3 sequences in the sample, about 16% are singletons; the top ten hold around 10%. The CDR3 is 13 residues long. Per germline, CDR1 MDHEN and CDR2 SYDVKM. The ends were cut back, 10 bases at V and 4 bases at J, with 17 bases in the middle. The time point was: newly diagnosed GD, antithyroid drugs for less than 3 months. The authors made the TCR library using RNA they extracted from PBMCs. These data were also reused for a study on T cells in Graves' hyperthyroidism and ophthalmopathy. That report adds: Researchers defined stable Graves' hyperthyroidism as no ophthalmopathy progression within 18 months. Lactation, pregnancy, other autoimmune disease or uncontrolled infection excluded patients. Ophthalmopathy cases were set apart from stable hyperthyroidism by a 13 V-J model.

The TCR originated in a woman in her twenties or thirties with Graves disease. This rearrangement joins TRBV28 to TRBJ2-7; the D gene is possibly TRBD2 (7 bases). The sequenced sample was peripheral blood mononuclear cells (PBMCs), obtained at new diagnosis, from a patient treated with antithyroid drugs. The CDR3 here is CAIGGTTTYEQYF. DNA of the CDR3: TGTGCCATCGGGGGGACAACTACTTACGAGCAGTACTTC.